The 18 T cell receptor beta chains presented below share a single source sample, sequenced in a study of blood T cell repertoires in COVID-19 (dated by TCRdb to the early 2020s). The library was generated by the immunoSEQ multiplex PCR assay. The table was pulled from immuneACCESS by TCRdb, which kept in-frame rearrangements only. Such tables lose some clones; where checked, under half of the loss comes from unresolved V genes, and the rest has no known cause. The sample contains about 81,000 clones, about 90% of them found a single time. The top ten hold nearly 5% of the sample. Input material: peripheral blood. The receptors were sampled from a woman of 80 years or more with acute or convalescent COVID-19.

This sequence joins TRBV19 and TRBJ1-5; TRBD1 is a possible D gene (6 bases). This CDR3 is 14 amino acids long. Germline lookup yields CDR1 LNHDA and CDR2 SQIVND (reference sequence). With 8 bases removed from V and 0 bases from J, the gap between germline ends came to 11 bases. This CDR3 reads CASWTEYSNQPQHF. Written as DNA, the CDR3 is TGTGCCAGTTGGACAGAATATAGCAATCAGCCCCAGCATTTT.

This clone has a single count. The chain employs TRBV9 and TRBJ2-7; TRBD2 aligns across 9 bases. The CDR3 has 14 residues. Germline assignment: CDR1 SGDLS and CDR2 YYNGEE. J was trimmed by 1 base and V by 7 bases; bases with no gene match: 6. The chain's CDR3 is CASGPTSGSYEQYF. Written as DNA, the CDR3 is TGTGCCAGCGGACCGACTAGCGGTTCCTACGAGCAGTACTTC.

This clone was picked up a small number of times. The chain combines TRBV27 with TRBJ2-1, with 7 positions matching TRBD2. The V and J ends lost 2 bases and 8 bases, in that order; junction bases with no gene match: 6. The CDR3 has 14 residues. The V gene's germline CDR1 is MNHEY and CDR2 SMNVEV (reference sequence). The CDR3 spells CASSLRRERDEQFF. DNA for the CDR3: TGTGCCAGCAGTTTACGGCGGGAGAGGGATGAGCAGTTCTTC.

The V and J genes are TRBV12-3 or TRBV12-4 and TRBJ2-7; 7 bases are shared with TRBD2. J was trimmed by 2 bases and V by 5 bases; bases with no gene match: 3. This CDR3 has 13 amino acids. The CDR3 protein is CASSRGETYEQYF. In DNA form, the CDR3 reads TGTGCCAGCAGTCGGGGGGAGACCTACGAGCAGTACTTC.

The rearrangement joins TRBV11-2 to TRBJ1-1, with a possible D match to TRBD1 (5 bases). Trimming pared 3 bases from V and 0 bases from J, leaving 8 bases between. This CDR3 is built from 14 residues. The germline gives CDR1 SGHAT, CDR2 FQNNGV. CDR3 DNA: TGTGCCAGCAGCTTCCAGGGTCTGAACACTGAAGCTTTCTTT. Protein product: CASSFQGLNTEAFF.

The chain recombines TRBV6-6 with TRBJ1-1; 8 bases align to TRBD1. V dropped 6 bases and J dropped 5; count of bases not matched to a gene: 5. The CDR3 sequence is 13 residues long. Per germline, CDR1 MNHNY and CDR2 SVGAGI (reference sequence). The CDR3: CASSDRQGTEAFF. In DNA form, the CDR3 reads TGTGCCAGCAGCGACAGACAGGGGACTGAAGCTTTCTTT.

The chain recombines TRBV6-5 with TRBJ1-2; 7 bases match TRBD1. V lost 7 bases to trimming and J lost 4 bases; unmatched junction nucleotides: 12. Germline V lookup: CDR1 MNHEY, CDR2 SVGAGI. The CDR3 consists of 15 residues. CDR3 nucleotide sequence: TGTGCCAGCAAAGTCGGGACAGCCCCTGGCTATGGCTACACCTTC. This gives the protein CASKVGTAPGYGYTF.

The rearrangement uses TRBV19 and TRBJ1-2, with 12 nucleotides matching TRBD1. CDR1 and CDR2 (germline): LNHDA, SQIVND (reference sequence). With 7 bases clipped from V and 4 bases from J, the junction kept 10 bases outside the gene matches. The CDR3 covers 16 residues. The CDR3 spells CASTPGTGGIIYGYTF. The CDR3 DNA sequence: TGTGCCAGTACCCCAGGGACAGGGGGCATTATCTATGGCTACACCTTC. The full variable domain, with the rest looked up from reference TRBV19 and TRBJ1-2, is DGGITQSPKYLFRKEGQNVTLSCEQNLNHDAMYWYRQDPGQGLRLIYYSQIVNDFQKGDIAEGYSVSREKKESFPLTVTSAQKNPTAFYLCASTPGTGGIIYGYTFGSGTRLTVV.

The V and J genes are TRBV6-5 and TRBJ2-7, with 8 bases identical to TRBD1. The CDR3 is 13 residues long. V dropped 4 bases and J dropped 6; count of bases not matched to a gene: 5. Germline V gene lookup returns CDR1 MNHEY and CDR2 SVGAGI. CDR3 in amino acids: CASSSGGKGEQYF. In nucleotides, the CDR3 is TGTGCCAGCAGTTCAGGGGGCAAGGGCGAGCAGTACTTC.

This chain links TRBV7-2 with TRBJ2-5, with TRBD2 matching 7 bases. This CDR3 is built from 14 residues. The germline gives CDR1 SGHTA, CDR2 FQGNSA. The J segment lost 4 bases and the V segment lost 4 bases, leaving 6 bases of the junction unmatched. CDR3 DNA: TGTGCCAGCAGCTCCCGACGACTAGCAGAGACCCAGTACTTC. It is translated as CASSSRRLAETQYF.

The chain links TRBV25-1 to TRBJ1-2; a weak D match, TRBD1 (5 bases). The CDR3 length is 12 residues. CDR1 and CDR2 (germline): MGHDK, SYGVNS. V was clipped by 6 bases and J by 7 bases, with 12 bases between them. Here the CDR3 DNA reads TGTGCCAGCAGAAAGGGGCCGAGTGGCTACACCTTC. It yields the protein CASRKGPSGYTF.

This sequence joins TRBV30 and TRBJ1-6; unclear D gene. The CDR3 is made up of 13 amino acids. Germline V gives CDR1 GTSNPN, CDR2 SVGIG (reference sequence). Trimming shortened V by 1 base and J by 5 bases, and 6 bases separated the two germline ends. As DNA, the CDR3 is TGTGCCTGGAGTGCACTAAATAATTCACCCCTCCACTTT. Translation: CAWSALNNSPLHF.

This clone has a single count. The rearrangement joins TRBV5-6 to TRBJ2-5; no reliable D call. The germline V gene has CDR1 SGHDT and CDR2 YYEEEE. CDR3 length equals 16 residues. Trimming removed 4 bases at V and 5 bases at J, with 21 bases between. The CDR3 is CASSRIQGLTRETQYF. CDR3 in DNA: TGTGCCAGCAGCAGGATTCAAGGCTTGACGCGGGAGACCCAGTACTTC. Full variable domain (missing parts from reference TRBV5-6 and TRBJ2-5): DAGVTQSPTHLIKTRGQQVTLRCSPKSGHDTVSWYQQALGQGPQFIFQYYEEEERQRGNFPDRFSGHQFPNYSSELNVNALLLGDSALYLCASSRIQGLTRETQYFGPGTRLLVL.

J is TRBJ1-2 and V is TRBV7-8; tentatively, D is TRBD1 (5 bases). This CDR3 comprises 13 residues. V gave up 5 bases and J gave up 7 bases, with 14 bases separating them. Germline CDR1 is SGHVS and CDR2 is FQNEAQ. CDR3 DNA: TGTGCCAGCAGCCACCTTCGGGGGGGTGGCTACACCTTC. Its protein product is CASSHLRGGGYTF.

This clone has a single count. For the CDR3, the DNA is TGTGCCAGCAGCTTAGATCGGGGGGGACAGGGAGGGTACGAGCAGTACTTC. Its protein is CASSLDRGGQGGYEQYF. V usage is TRBV11-2 and J usage is TRBJ2-7, with D possibly being TRBD1 (9 bases). The length of the CDR3 is 17 residues. Trimming left V 0 bases short and J 4 bases short, with 19 bases between. Germline CDR1 reads SGHAT; CDR2 reads FQNNGV.

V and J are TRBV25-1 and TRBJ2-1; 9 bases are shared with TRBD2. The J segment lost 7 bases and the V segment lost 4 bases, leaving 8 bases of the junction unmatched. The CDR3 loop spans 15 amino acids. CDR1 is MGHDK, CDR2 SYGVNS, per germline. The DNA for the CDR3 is TGTGCCAGCAGTGCCCGGTCGCTAGCGGGAAATGAGCAGTTCTTC. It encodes CASSARSLAGNEQFF.

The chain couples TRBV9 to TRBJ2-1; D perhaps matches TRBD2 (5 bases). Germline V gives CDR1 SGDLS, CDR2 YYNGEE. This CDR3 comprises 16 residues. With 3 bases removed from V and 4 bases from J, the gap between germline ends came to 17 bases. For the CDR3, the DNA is TGTGCCAGCAGCGCCCACCCGCGGGTTGATTACAATGAGCAGTTCTTC. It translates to CASSAHPRVDYNEQFF. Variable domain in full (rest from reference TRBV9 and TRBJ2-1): DSGVTQTPKHLITATGQRVTLRCSPRSGDLSVYWYQQSLDQGLQFLIQYYNGEERAKGNILERFSAQQFPDLHSELNLSSLELGDSALYFCASSAHPRVDYNEQFFGPGTRLTVL.

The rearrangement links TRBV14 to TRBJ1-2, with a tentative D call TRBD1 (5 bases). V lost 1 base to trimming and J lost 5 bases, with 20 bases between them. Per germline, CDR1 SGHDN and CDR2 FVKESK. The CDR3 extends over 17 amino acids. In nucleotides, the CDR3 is TGTGCCAGCAGCCAAGCTCCCTTCCCGACAGCGATTTATGGCTACACCTTC. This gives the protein CASSQAPFPTAIYGYTF.